The clone carrying this TCR beta chain was counted many times. Antigen specificity is unknown. The sequenced fragment ends 3 residues before the CDR3 boundary, so the rest is inferred from the germline J gene. The source of the sample is a study of T cell clonality in common variable immunodeficiency. Germline CDR1 LGHNA, CDR2 YNFKEQ. CDR3 length equals 16 residues. V shed 0 bases and J shed 0 bases, with 12 bases lying between them. Study findings and constraints: Compared with controls, CVID subjects had fewer shared TCRbeta clones.

Sequencing input was equivalent genomic DNA from CVID and controls. Generated by immunoSEQ multiplex PCR, the TCRdb table keeps only in-frame clones and is missing some. The repertoire consists of over 40,000 clones, none detected only once. Sequences were obtained from peripheral blood mononuclear cells. The sequence came from a person aged 18 to 75 in good health. J is TRBJ2-7 and V is TRBV4-2; perhaps TRBD2 as D (6 bases). The DNA read from the CDR3 is TGTGCCAGCAGCCAAGATGGGGCGGGGTCCTCCTACGAG. Protein: CASSQDGAGSSYE. The whole CDR3 region reads CASSQDGAGSSYEQYF.